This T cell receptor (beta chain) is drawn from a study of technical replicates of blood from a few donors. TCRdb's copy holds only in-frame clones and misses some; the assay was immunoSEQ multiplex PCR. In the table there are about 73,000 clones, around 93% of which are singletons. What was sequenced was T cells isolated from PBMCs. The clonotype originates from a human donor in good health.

The CDR3 is CASISGSETDTQYF. CDR3 nucleotides: TGCGCCAGCATTAGCGGGAGTGAAACAGATACGCAGTATTTT. The chain recombines TRBV10-1 with TRBJ2-3, with 9 nucleotides matching TRBD2. Trimming cost V 7 bases and J 3 bases; bases outside gene matches: 5. The CDR3 has 14 residues. Germline V lookup: CDR1 WNHNN, CDR2 SYGVQD (reference sequence).